This TCR beta chain was observed in a study of blood T cell repertoires in COVID-19. Study-level background: COVID-19 samples, acute and convalescent, were from the United States, Italy and Spain. The analysed material was cDNA or gDNA that came from T cells, B-cell-depleted T cells, or PBMCs.

V lost 5 bases and J lost 2; bases outside the gene matches: 4. The CDR3 is 15 residues long. Looked up from germline, CDR1 is SGHTA and CDR2 is FQGTGA. Source study methods: Researchers report that nucleated cell counts were estimated from reference gene primer amplification. Assay: immunoSEQ multiplex PCR; the TCRdb copy retains only in-frame clones and omits some. That table furnishes V, J and clone size, whereas the DNA furnished D and trimming. The profile shows around 95,000 clones, approximately 91% of them singletons. The sequence derives from a man aged 50-60 years with active COVID-19. The rearrangement uses TRBV7-3 and TRBJ2-3, with 10 bases identical to TRBD2. The sequenced material came from peripheral blood. Written as DNA, the CDR3 is TGTGCCAGCAGCCCCGGGACTAGCGACACAGATACGCAGTATTTT. Translated, it gives CASSPGTSDTDTQYF.